Reported below is one TCR beta chain. These data are taken from a study of monozygotic twins with inflammatory bowel disease. The CDR3 spans 18 residues. Germline loops: CDR1 SGHAT, CDR2 FQNNGV. Following a re-call of the 5' RACE reads, TCRdb has one entry per CDR3 protein and lacks DNA. Its clone listing holds about 300,000 distinct CDR3 sequences. Sequencing input: blood. The gene calls are TRBV11-2 and TRBJ2-7; the D call of TRBD1 rests on TCRdb alone, since no DNA is present to check it. The TCR originated in a human donor with ulcerative colitis or Crohn's disease, or a healthy co-twin of an affected twin (not recorded which). The CDR3 protein is CASSLGGRWTGRSYEQYF.